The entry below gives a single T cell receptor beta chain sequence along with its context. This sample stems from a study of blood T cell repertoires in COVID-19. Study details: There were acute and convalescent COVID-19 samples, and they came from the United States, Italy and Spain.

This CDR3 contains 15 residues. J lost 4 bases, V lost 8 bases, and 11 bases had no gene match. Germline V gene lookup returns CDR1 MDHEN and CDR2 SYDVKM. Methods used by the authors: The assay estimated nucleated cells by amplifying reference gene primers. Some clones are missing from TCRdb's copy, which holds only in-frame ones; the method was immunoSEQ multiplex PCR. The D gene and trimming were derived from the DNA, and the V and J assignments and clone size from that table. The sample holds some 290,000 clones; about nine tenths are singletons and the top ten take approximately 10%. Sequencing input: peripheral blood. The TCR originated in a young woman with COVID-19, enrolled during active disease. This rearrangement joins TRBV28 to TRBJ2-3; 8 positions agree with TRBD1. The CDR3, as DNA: TGTGCCAGCCGCTTCGACAGGGGATTAGCAGATACGCAGTATTTT. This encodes CASRFDRGLADTQYF.